This is a list of T cell receptor beta chains from one sample in a study of cytomegalovirus exposure and HLA in healthy donors. Clones were sequenced by immunoSEQ multiplex PCR, and TCRdb holds only the in-frame ones, with some missing. The sample lists about 150,000 clones; 75% to 90% were seen once. The sample was PBMCs. The receptors were gathered from a man younger than 35 in good health and CMV-seropositive. CDR3s leave out the opening cysteine and the closing phenylalanine or tryptophan. Each record gives: V gene, clone size, J gene, CDR3 protein. A row's size may be missing; if present it is once, few, many or a size class.

v_call: TRBV18; clone_size: .; j_call: TRBJ2-5; cdr3_aa: ASSPPLETQY
v_call: TRBV30; clone_size: .; j_call: TRBJ2-3; cdr3_aa: AWSVGLAGKADTQY
v_call: TRBV7-3; clone_size: once; j_call: TRBJ2-5; cdr3_aa: ASSPGGTRETQY
v_call: TRBV29-1; clone_size: .; j_call: TRBJ2-1; cdr3_aa: SVDGLAYNEQF
v_call: TRBV15; clone_size: .; j_call: TRBJ1-5; cdr3_aa: ATSREEGPHQPQH
v_call: TRBV7-2; clone_size: .; j_call: TRBJ2-2; cdr3_aa: ASSPTRSTGELF
v_call: TRBV7-9; clone_size: .; j_call: TRBJ2-2; cdr3_aa: ASSLRDRGSGELF
v_call: TRBV7-2; clone_size: .; j_call: TRBJ2-7; cdr3_aa: ASSLAGGDYEQY
v_call: TRBV6-5; clone_size: .; j_call: TRBJ1-3; cdr3_aa: ASRRQGSSGNTIY
v_call: TRBV5-5; clone_size: .; j_call: TRBJ2-7; cdr3_aa: ASSQIQETGLY
v_call: TRBV18; clone_size: .; j_call: TRBJ1-2; cdr3_aa: ASSQGQGARYGYT
v_call: TRBV13; clone_size: .; j_call: TRBJ2-7; cdr3_aa: ASSLGGEARYEQY
v_call: TRBV7-3; clone_size: .; j_call: TRBJ2-2; cdr3_aa: ASSFRGTGELF
v_call: TRBV15; clone_size: .; j_call: TRBJ2-3; cdr3_aa: ATSRDQTSGGADTQY
v_call: TRBV29-1; clone_size: .; j_call: TRBJ2-7; cdr3_aa: SVKGRESQGAEQY
v_call: TRBV6-6; clone_size: .; j_call: TRBJ2-7; cdr3_aa: ASRGPGAYEQY
v_call: TRBV4-2; clone_size: .; j_call: TRBJ2-2; cdr3_aa: ASSHGEGWVTSPRADTGELF
v_call: TRBV6-1; clone_size: .; j_call: TRBJ2-1; cdr3_aa: ASSEVGDRLGDEQF
v_call: TRBV19; clone_size: once; j_call: TRBJ2-3; cdr3_aa: ASSISQGSTDTQY
v_call: TRBV11-3; clone_size: .; j_call: TRBJ2-7; cdr3_aa: ASSRTGSYEQY
v_call: TRBV5-1; clone_size: .; j_call: TRBJ2-2; cdr3_aa: ASSKFHISREGSGGQGELF
v_call: TRBV6-5; clone_size: once; j_call: TRBJ1-2; cdr3_aa: ASSSGTGRGYT
v_call: TRBV9; clone_size: .; j_call: TRBJ2-7; cdr3_aa: ASSVGTGASEQY
v_call: TRBV29-1; clone_size: .; j_call: TRBJ2-2; cdr3_aa: SVELSGRRTGELF
v_call: TRBV7-2; clone_size: .; j_call: TRBJ1-2; cdr3_aa: ASSIIHRTGDGYT
v_call: TRBV30; clone_size: .; j_call: TRBJ2-7; cdr3_aa: AWSVASGEQY
v_call: TRBV7-9; clone_size: .; j_call: TRBJ2-7; cdr3_aa: ASSGPGQGSSEQY
v_call: TRBV9; clone_size: few; j_call: TRBJ2-1; cdr3_aa: ASSVGGGAMNEQF
v_call: TRBV19; clone_size: few; j_call: TRBJ1-1; cdr3_aa: ASTQGPQNTEAF
v_call: TRBV6-6; clone_size: .; j_call: TRBJ1-5; cdr3_aa: ASSPSGTGGTQPQH
v_call: TRBV9; clone_size: .; j_call: TRBJ2-5; cdr3_aa: ASSVEAGEETQY
v_call: TRBV7-9; clone_size: .; j_call: TRBJ2-2; cdr3_aa: ASRRAAGPTGELF
v_call: TRBV7-3; clone_size: once; j_call: TRBJ2-7; cdr3_aa: ASSFGTGPYEQY